This TCR beta chain was obtained from a study of cytomegalovirus exposure and HLA in healthy donors (dated by TCRdb to the late 2010s). Looking at the study overall: An earlier analysis of a few hundred of the donors reported under 300 Gb of sequence data and about 120 million unique TCR beta sequences obtained from 180 million or so T cells. All discovery cohort repertoires had been generated on a single sequencing platform. HLA typing covered class I and class II loci at four-digit resolution. The study was designed to test whether signatures of past pathogen exposure could be identified by cataloging public T cell receptors. The genetic ancestry cluster associated with self-reported Caucasian donors included roughly four fifths of the 300 to 450 genotyped donors. To predict cytomegalovirus infection status, the study combined high-throughput TCR immunosequencing, statistical association of individual TCRs with disease status, and machine learning. The later analysis used no new phenotypic data to find candidate immune exposures, relying instead on TCR beta sequences and their occurrence across donors. Donor age, sex, ethnicity and CMV serostatus were collected together with the repertoire data. In addition to the first cohort of around 670 subjects, a separate validation cohort of 130 or so different subjects was used. Genome-wide SNP genotypes for about three fifths of the roughly 670 donors were used in a later genetic analysis, which treated that subset as a discovery cohort. Across around 400 genotyped donors of the cohort, an average of about 220,000 unique TCR beta nucleotide sequences per donor were sequenced, and roughly 18% of those sequences were non-productive. An early release that covered about 600 HLA-typed donors contained approximately 300 gigabases of sequencing data and about 93 million unique TCR sequences. The study used immunosequencing to profile the T cell repertoires of several hundred subjects and linked those repertoires to cytomegalovirus serostatus. In an earlier analysis of 500 to 650 of the donors, high-throughput TCR beta sequencing was used to judge whether each TCR beta V gene segment behaved as functional or pseudogenic. Roughly five DR-DQ haplotypes were handled as single units for association and clustering because linkage in the cohort was strong. To study patterns of TCR occurrence, a later analysis re-analyzed previously published TCR beta repertoires from around 670 donors and added high-resolution HLA genotyping. The number of typed donors differed by locus: about 620-640 for A, B, C, DRB1 and DQB1; 522 for DQA1; around 580 for DPA1; and about 450 for DPB1.

In regard to this clone: Its antigen is currently not known. Base qualities are not recorded, but no much larger clone differs from it by a single base.

From the germline V gene (reference sequence), CDR1 is WNHNN and CDR2 is SYGVQD. Spanning cysteine to phenylalanine, the CDR3 consists of 16 amino acids. Solely the CDR3 DNA is kept, with 48 bases framed from the first base. V loses 2 bases, J loses 3 bases, and the germline ends lie 14 bases apart. The cohort comprised hundreds of healthy bone marrow donors. All cohort members were sampled while nominally healthy, although unrecorded immune exposures were likely present. The donor tested CMV seropositive and was one of the 289 seropositive cohort members. A peripheral blood sample was collected from each donor, and TCR beta sequencing was performed on peripheral blood mononuclear cells. Genomic DNA extraction from the blood cell samples was performed with the Qiagen DNeasy Blood Extraction Kit. Results and caveats for the whole study, not just this receptor: In a later analysis, most CMV-associated TCR beta chains were found to appear HLA-restricted, with HLA associations seemingly driven largely by CMV exposure. Several of the top co-occurrence clusters appeared to be linked to parvovirus B19, influenza, CMV and Epstein-Barr virus, according to a later analysis. Linkage disequilibrium might explain the correlated functional status among segregating V segments, but an unknown experimental factor could not be excluded. Compared with equally common non-associated chains, HLA-associated TCR beta chains in a later analysis were more clonally expanded and had lower generation probabilities. In an earlier analysis of over 550 of the donors, most TCR beta V segments were observed in productive rearrangements about 87% or about 30% of the time, broadly matching IMGT annotations. Because HLA typing was unavailable for some donors at each locus, only the typed subset was used in association tests. According to a later genetic analysis, donors in an Asian-associated ancestry cluster had fewer N-insertions in productive TCRs than the approximately 610-donor mean. The presence/absence analyses assumed that sequencing depth was roughly uniform across donors, and that assumption may not be true. In a later genetic analysis, a missense DCLRE1C variant was associated with V-gene and J-gene trimming of TCR beta chains, and the association was replicated in an independent cohort. A few of the identified cytomegalovirus-associated TCR beta chains were confirmed in vitro to be specific for cytomegalovirus antigens. When HLA alleles, especially DR and DQ, strongly co-occurred, attributing TCR associations to individual alleles was difficult. For the cohort, immune exposure information was limited to CMV serostatus. The cohort was sequenced for TCR beta chains only, and without alpha or paired-chain data the features that could be detected were limited. The sequencing pipeline was judged likely to have produced a cluster of highly shared sequence variants as a technical artifact. A total of 164 TCR beta chains were listed by the study as associated with cytomegalovirus. The classifier was reported to diagnose cytomegalovirus status with high specificity and sensitivity in both the original cohort and the validation cohort. A further reported finding was that TCR beta sequences accurately predicted the HLA-A and HLA-B alleles for most subjects in the first cohort. Because the 87-base-pair reads could not distinguish some IMGT-functional V segments, including TRBV6-2 and TRBV6-3, those segments were excluded. Most TCR sequences were seen in very few donors, while some public TCRs were found in many individuals. Some 15 rarely observed V segments, including chromosome 9 orphons, were excluded from the earlier analysis of about 600 of the donors because counts were too low. A later analysis associated around 16,000 TCR beta sequences with specific HLA alleles at a false discovery rate of 0.05. A later analysis found that TCR association rates varied across HLA loci, with DRB1 alleles showing the most associated TCRs and HLA-C alleles the fewest. The authors suggested that the approach could potentially be generalized to other disease states and immunological phenotypes.

The library was obtained by the immunoSEQ multiplex PCR assay. The multiplex PCR relied on a mix of 60 forward primers for TCR Vbeta segments and 13 reverse primers for TCR Jbeta segments. The CDR3 region of rearranged TCR beta genes was amplified from genomic DNA by a multiplex PCR assay. The Illumina HiSeq System was used to sequence the amplified TCR beta libraries as 87-base-pair reads. On the authors' methods: A later analysis counted tens of millions of unique TCR beta chains across the 670 or so repertoires, and approximately 11 million of these chains were shared by at least two donors. Raw reads were error-corrected and collapsed into unique sequences with a nearest-neighbor algorithm that merged closely related sequences to remove PCR and sequencing errors. To assign V, D and J gene segments, CDR3 sequences were aligned to IMGT reference sequences. For a sequence to be retained, at least a six-nucleotide match to both a V gene segment and a J gene segment was required. Rearrangements were called productive when the CDR3 lacked stop codons and stayed in frame with V and J; all others were non-productive. Following IMGT convention, CDR3 was defined as the stretch from the second conserved V-encoded cysteine to the conserved J-encoded phenylalanine. Sequences without an unambiguous match to a single V gene segment were excluded from the earlier analysis of over 500 of the donors. In an earlier analysis of around 590 of the donors, a V segment was called functional when productive rearrangements were above 56.7%, and segregating when the standard deviation between donors exceeded 5%. A statistical classification framework was developed to diagnose cytomegalovirus status using the catalog of TCR beta chain sequences. In a later analysis, TCR nucleotide sequences were compared against IMGT/GENE-DB human TR gene sequences so that V and J genes could be assigned. The TCRdist pipeline was used in a later analysis to assign CDR3 sequences and most-parsimonious VDJ recombination scenarios. In a later analysis, each TCR beta chain was defined by its CDR3 amino acid sequence together with its V-gene family, and reads lacking a unique V-gene family were excluded. As a way to deal with suspected cross-contamination and a sequencing artifact, a later analysis dropped approximately 590 nucleotide sequences that were highly shared and had low generation probability. A later analysis calculated a clonal expansion index for each public chain from normalized within-repertoire ranks of inferred template counts. In a later analysis, generation probabilities were computed using a VDJ recombination model fitted to out-of-frame rearrangements, and the results were checked against IGoR. In a later analysis, hypergeometric tests were used to score TCR-TCR, TCR-HLA and TCR-CMV co-occurrence, with a repertoire-size bias correction applied to TCR pairs. In a later analysis, false discovery rates were estimated by permuting HLA or CMV assignments 20 times. In a later analysis, co-occurring TCRs were grouped with DBSCAN, and TCRdist sequence similarity was added when clustering was performed within HLA-allele-positive subsets. Repertoires with fewer than 30,000 or more than 120,000 public chains were left out of co-occurrence clustering, as were roughly five repertoires with anomalous nucleotide sharing. This immuneACCESS table, as held by TCRdb, lists in-frame sequences with V and J called but not all clones. Of the missing ones, under half trace to an unresolved V gene in checked studies; the others have no known cause. That table furnishes V, J and clone size, whereas the DNA furnished D and trimming. Present in this sample are around 68,000 clones, roughly four fifths of which were seen just once. The ten largest clones capture just under 7.5% of the sample.

The specimen was PBMCs. The sequence came from a woman younger than 45 in good health and CMV-seropositive. The chain links TRBV10-1 with TRBJ2-1; a tentative D match to TRBD1 spans 6 bases. The DNA sequence reads TGCGCCAGCAGTGAGCACAGGGTGGGTTACTACAATGAGCAGTTCTTC. This encodes CASSEHRVGYYNEQFF.